A selection of T cell receptor beta chains follows, all from one sample in a study of human T cells and chemical hapten exposure. TCRdb independently ran MiXCR on the RACE reads; one entry per CDR3 protein. The repertoire holds some 82,000 distinct CDR3 sequences, with about 10% as singletons. This specimen was whole blood, taken in connection with sensitization to the hapten diphenylcyclopropenone (DPC). These receptors were collected from a woman aged 50 to 65 with alopecia areata. Some clones in this sample may be carry-over from other donors' samples. The CDR3 runs from the conserved cysteine through the conserved F or W. The D gene is left open where the match is weak. Clone size is not always given. Where it is, it says once, few, many or a class for expanded clones.

v_gene: TRBV2; d_gene: TRBD1; abundance: many; j_gene: TRBJ1-2; CDR3nt: TGTGCCAGCGAACCCCGGACAGGGAATTTTTATGGCTACACCTTC; CDR3aa: CASEPRTGNFYGYTF
v_gene: TRBV28; d_gene: NA; abundance: many; j_gene: TRBJ1-1; CDR3nt: TGTGCCAGCAGTTTATCTGGGGAAAAGATTGAAGCTTTCTTT; CDR3aa: CASSLSGEKIEAFF
v_gene: TRBV7-2; d_gene: NA; abundance: NA; j_gene: TRBJ2-7; CDR3nt: TGTGCCAGCAGCTTAGTCGACCCCGAGCAGTACTTC; CDR3aa: CASSLVDPEQYF
v_gene: TRBV12-3/TRBV12-4; d_gene: NA; abundance: many; j_gene: TRBJ1-5; CDR3nt: TGTGCCAGCAGTTTCTCGGGGCAGCCATCAAATCAGCCCCAGCATTTT; CDR3aa: CASSFSGQPSNQPQHF
v_gene: TRBV5-4; d_gene: NA; abundance: NA; j_gene: TRBJ2-5; CDR3nt: TGTGCCAGCAGCCATCTCTCGGGGCAGCAAGAGACCCAGTACTTC; CDR3aa: CASSHLSGQQETQYF
v_gene: TRBV11-2; d_gene: NA; abundance: many; j_gene: TRBJ1-1; CDR3nt: TGTGCCAGCAGCCCCTCCGTTACGAGATCGATCGCTGAAGCTTTCTTT; CDR3aa: CASSPSVTRSIAEAFF
v_gene: TRBV4-1; d_gene: TRBD1; abundance: many; j_gene: TRBJ1-5; CDR3nt: TGCGCCAGCAGCCAAGATTCCAGGGGGTTTAGCAATCAGCCCCAGCATTTT; CDR3aa: CASSQDSRGFSNQPQHF
v_gene: TRBV20-1; d_gene: NA; abundance: many; j_gene: TRBJ1-5; CDR3nt: TGCAGTGCGCGACCCGTGGAGGGCGGGGCCCGATCAAATCAGCCCCAGCATTTT; CDR3aa: CSARPVEGGARSNQPQHF
v_gene: TRBV29-1; d_gene: TRBD2; abundance: many; j_gene: TRBJ2-1; CDR3nt: TGCAGCGTTACCGGGACTAGCCGTGAGCAGTTCTTC; CDR3aa: CSVTGTSREQFF
v_gene: TRBV5-4; d_gene: TRBD1; abundance: many; j_gene: TRBJ2-2; CDR3nt: TGTGCCAGCAGCAAGGGGACAGGGGAGACCGGGGAGCTGTTTTTT; CDR3aa: CASSKGTGETGELFF
v_gene: TRBV4-1; d_gene: NA; abundance: many; j_gene: TRBJ2-3; CDR3nt: TGCGCCAGCAGCCAGGAACTACTGGATACGCAGTATTTT; CDR3aa: CASSQELLDTQYF
v_gene: TRBV20-1; d_gene: NA; abundance: many; j_gene: TRBJ1-1; CDR3nt: TGCAGTGCTAGGGCGGGGAACACTGAAGCTTTCTTT; CDR3aa: CSARAGNTEAFF
v_gene: TRBV20-1; d_gene: NA; abundance: many; j_gene: TRBJ1-6; CDR3nt: TGCAGTGCTAGAGATCACCGTCTGGCATACAATTCACCCCTCCACTTT; CDR3aa: CSARDHRLAYNSPLHF
v_gene: TRBV18; d_gene: NA; abundance: many; j_gene: TRBJ1-2; CDR3nt: TGTGCCAGCTCACCAGAGTCGCTTGGAGGCTACACCTTC; CDR3aa: CASSPESLGGYTF
v_gene: TRBV18; d_gene: NA; abundance: NA; j_gene: TRBJ1-2; CDR3nt: TGTGCCAGCTCACCACTGACAGCGCCAAACTATGGCTACACCTTC; CDR3aa: CASSPLTAPNYGYTF
v_gene: TRBV18; d_gene: NA; abundance: NA; j_gene: TRBJ2-2; CDR3nt: TGTGCCAGCTCACTTACCAGGGCTGACGGGGAGCTGTTTTTT; CDR3aa: CASSLTRADGELFF
v_gene: TRBV20-1; d_gene: NA; abundance: many; j_gene: TRBJ1-2; CDR3nt: TGCAGTGCTCCCAGGGTATCCCCAAACTATGGCTACACCTTC; CDR3aa: CSAPRVSPNYGYTF
v_gene: TRBV11-2; d_gene: TRBD2; abundance: many; j_gene: TRBJ2-1; CDR3nt: TGTGCCAGCAGCAGGGCGGGAGGAGAGTACAATGAGCAGTTCTTC; CDR3aa: CASSRAGGEYNEQFF
v_gene: TRBV6-4; d_gene: TRBD1; abundance: few; j_gene: TRBJ2-3; CDR3nt: TGTGCCAGCAGCGGGACAGCTAGCACAGATACGCAGTATTTT; CDR3aa: CASSGTASTDTQYF
v_gene: TRBV18; d_gene: TRBD1; abundance: NA; j_gene: TRBJ2-1; CDR3nt: TGTGCCAGCTCCCTAGGGACAGGCTCCTACAATGAGCAGTTCTTC; CDR3aa: CASSLGTGSYNEQFF
v_gene: TRBV28; d_gene: TRBD1; abundance: few; j_gene: TRBJ2-4; CDR3nt: TGTGCCAGCAGTTCCGAGACAGGGGGCCTACCTGGAAACATTCAGTACTTC; CDR3aa: CASSSETGGLPGNIQYF
v_gene: TRBV3-1; d_gene: NA; abundance: NA; j_gene: TRBJ2-7; CDR3nt: TGTGCCAGCAGCCAAGAAGTACAGTACTCCTACGAGCAGTACTTC; CDR3aa: CASSQEVQYSYEQYF
v_gene: TRBV6-6; d_gene: TRBD1; abundance: few; j_gene: TRBJ2-5; CDR3nt: TGTGCCAGCAGGGGGACAGGAAAGGGGATTGAGACCCAGTACTTC; CDR3aa: CASRGTGKGIETQYF
v_gene: TRBV30; d_gene: NA; abundance: few; j_gene: TRBJ2-2; CDR3nt: TGTGCCTGGAGTGTTGCGGCCGCCGGGGAGCTGTTTTTT; CDR3aa: CAWSVAAAGELFF
v_gene: TRBV5-4; d_gene: NA; abundance: few; j_gene: TRBJ2-7; CDR3nt: TGTGCCAGCAGCTTGGGCGGGTCCACCTACGAGCAGTACTTC; CDR3aa: CASSLGGSTYEQYF
v_gene: TRBV10-3; d_gene: NA; abundance: NA; j_gene: TRBJ2-1; CDR3nt: TGTGCCATCGGTACTAGTCCTGGGAGTGAGCAGTTCTTC; CDR3aa: CAIGTSPGSEQFF
v_gene: TRBV9; d_gene: NA; abundance: NA; j_gene: TRBJ2-1; CDR3nt: TGTGCCAGCAGCGTAATCAAGAACTGGAAGTCCTACAATGAGCAGTTCTTC; CDR3aa: CASSVIKNWKSYNEQFF
v_gene: TRBV7-2; d_gene: TRBD1; abundance: many; j_gene: TRBJ1-4; CDR3nt: TGTGCCAGCAGCCCTGACAGGGGAAATGAAAAACTGTTTTTT; CDR3aa: CASSPDRGNEKLFF
v_gene: TRBV5-4; d_gene: NA; abundance: many; j_gene: TRBJ2-5; CDR3nt: TGTGCCAGCAGCTTGATCCGGGGAATGGAGACCCAGTACTTC; CDR3aa: CASSLIRGMETQYF
v_gene: TRBV18; d_gene: TRBD2; abundance: NA; j_gene: TRBJ2-7; CDR3nt: TGTGCCAGCTCACCCACACCAACTAGCGCGGGGTACTTC; CDR3aa: CASSPTPTSAGYF
v_gene: TRBV28; d_gene: TRBD2; abundance: NA; j_gene: TRBJ2-7; CDR3nt: TGTGTCAGCAGTTTCCCTTATGCGGGGGGAACCTACGAGCAGTACTTC; CDR3aa: CVSSFPYAGGTYEQYF
v_gene: TRBV18; d_gene: NA; abundance: NA; j_gene: TRBJ1-5; CDR3nt: TGTGCCAGCTCCTCGGACGGACGAGGCAATCAGCCCCAGCATTTT; CDR3aa: CASSSDGRGNQPQHF
v_gene: TRBV20-1; d_gene: NA; abundance: many; j_gene: TRBJ1-5; CDR3nt: TGCAGTGCCCAATCCGGGGCCGGGGGTCAGCCCCAGCATTTT; CDR3aa: CSAQSGAGGQPQHF
v_gene: TRBV10-1; d_gene: TRBD2; abundance: NA; j_gene: TRBJ2-3; CDR3nt: TGCGCCAGCAGCGGGGGGACTCCCACAGATACGCAGTATTTT; CDR3aa: CASSGGTPTDTQYF
v_gene: TRBV7-9; d_gene: NA; abundance: NA; j_gene: TRBJ1-2; CDR3nt: TGTGCCAGCAGCTTAGCCGGACAGCCTGGCTACACCTTC; CDR3aa: CASSLAGQPGYTF
v_gene: TRBV30; d_gene: NA; abundance: NA; j_gene: TRBJ1-6; CDR3nt: TGTGCCTGGGGCTCTGGGGGGGTATCACCCCTCCACTTT; CDR3aa: CAWGSGGVSPLHF
v_gene: TRBV19; d_gene: NA; abundance: NA; j_gene: TRBJ1-5; CDR3nt: TGTGCCAGTAGTAAAGGGATTAACAATCAGCCCCAGCATTTT; CDR3aa: CASSKGINNQPQHF
v_gene: TRBV6-2/TRBV6-3; d_gene: TRBD1; abundance: few; j_gene: TRBJ1-6; CDR3nt: TGTGCCAGCACCGCGAGGGGACAGCGAGGTGGTAATTCACCCCTCCACTTT; CDR3aa: CASTARGQRGGNSPLHF